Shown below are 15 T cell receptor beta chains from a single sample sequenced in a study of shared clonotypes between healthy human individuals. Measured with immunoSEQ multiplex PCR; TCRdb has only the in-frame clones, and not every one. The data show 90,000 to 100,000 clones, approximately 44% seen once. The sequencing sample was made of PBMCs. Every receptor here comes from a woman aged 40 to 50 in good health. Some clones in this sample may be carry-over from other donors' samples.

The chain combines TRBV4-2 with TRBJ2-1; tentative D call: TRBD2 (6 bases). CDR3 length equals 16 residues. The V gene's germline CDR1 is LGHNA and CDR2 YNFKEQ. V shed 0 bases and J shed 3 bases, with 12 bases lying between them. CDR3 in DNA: TGTGCCAGCAGCCAAGATCCCGGACTAATCTACAATGAGCAGTTCTTC. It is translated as CASSQDPGLIYNEQFF.

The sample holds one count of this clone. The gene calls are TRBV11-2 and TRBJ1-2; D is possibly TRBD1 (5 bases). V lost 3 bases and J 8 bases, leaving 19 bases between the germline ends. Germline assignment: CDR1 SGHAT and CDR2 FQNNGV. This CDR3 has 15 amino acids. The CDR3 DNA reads TGTGCCAGCAGCTTGGAGGGGACGCAGGAGCAGGGCTACACCTTC. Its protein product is CASSLEGTQEQGYTF.

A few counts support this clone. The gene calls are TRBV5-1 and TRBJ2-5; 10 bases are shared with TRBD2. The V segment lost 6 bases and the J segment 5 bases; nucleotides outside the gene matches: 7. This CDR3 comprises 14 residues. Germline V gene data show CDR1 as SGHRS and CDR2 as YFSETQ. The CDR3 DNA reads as TGCGCCAGCAAACGAGCGGGAGGGTCGGAGACCCAGTACTTC. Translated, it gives CASKRAGGSETQYF.

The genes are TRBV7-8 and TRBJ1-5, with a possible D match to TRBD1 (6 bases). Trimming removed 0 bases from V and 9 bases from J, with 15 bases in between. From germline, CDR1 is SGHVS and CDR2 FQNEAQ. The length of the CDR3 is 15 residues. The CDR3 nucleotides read TGTGCCAGCAGCTTAGCCTGGGGGGGGGCGCGGCCCCAGCATTTT. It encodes CASSLAWGGARPQHF.

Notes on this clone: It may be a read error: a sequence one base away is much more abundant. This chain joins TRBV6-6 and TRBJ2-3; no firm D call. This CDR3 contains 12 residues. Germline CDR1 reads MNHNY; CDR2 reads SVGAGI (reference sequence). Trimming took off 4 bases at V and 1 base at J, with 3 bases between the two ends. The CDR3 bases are TGTGCCAGCAGTTTATGCACAGATACGCAGTATTTT. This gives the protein CASSLCTDTQYF.

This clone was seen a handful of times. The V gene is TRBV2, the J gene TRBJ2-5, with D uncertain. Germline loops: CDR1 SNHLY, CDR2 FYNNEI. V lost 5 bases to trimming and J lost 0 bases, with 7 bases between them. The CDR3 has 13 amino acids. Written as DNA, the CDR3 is TGTGCCAGCAGTCAGAACGACCAAGAGACCCAGTACTTC. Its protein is CASSQNDQETQYF.

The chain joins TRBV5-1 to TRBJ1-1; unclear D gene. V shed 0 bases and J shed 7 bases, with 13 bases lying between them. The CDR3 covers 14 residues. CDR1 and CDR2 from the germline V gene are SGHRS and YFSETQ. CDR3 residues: CASSLAGSVNEAFF. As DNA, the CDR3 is TGCGCCAGCAGCTTGGCCGGCAGCGTGAATGAAGCTTTCTTT.

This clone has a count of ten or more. CDR3 sequence: CSAEGQRRFF. Here the CDR3 DNA reads TGCAGCGCTGAGGGCCAAAGACGGTTCTTC. The chain carries TRBV29-1 and TRBJ2-1; the D gene is possibly TRBD2 (5 bases). This CDR3 contains 10 residues. Between the trimmed V and J ends, which lost 7 bases and 15 bases, there was a span of 16 bases. Germline V gives CDR1 SQVTM, CDR2 ANQGSEA.

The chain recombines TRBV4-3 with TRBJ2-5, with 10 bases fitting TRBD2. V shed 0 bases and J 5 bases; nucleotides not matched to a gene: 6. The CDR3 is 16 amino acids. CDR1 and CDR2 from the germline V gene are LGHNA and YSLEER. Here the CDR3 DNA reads TGCGCCAGCAGCCAAGAACCCCCTAGCGGGAGCGAGACCCAGTACTTC. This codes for CASSQEPPSGSETQYF.

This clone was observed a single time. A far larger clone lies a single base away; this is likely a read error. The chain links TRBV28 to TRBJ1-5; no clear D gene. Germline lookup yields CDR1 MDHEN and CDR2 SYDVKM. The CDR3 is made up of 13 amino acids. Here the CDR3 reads CASSDPGQQPLHF. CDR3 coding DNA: TGTGCCAGCAGTGACCCTGGTCAACAGCCCCTGCATTTT.

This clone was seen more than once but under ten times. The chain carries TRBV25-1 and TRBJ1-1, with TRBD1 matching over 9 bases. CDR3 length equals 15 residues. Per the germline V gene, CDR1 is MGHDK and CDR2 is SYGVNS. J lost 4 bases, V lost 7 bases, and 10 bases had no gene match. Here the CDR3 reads CASIPRDRVFTEAFF. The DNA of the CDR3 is TGTGCCAGCATACCCCGGGACAGGGTATTCACTGAAGCTTTCTTT.

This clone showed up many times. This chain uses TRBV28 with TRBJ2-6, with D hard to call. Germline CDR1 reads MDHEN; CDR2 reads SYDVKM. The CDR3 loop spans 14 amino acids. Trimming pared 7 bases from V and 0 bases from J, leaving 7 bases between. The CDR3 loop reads CASTESSGANVLTF. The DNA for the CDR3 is TGTGCCAGCACCGAAAGCTCTGGGGCCAACGTCCTGACTTTC.

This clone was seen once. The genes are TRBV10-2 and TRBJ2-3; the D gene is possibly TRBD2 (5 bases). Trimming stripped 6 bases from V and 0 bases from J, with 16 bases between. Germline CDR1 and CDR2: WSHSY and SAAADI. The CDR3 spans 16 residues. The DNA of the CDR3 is TGCGCCAGCAGAGCCCCTAGCACCCCGAGCACAGATACGCAGTATTTT. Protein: CASRAPSTPSTDTQYF.

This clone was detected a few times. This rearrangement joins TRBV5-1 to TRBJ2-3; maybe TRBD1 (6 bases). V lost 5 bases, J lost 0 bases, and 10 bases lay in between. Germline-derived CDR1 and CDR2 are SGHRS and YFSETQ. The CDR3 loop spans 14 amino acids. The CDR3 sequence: CASRTGTSTDTQYF. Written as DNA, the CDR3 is TGCGCCAGCAGGACAGGAACTAGCACAGATACGCAGTATTTT.

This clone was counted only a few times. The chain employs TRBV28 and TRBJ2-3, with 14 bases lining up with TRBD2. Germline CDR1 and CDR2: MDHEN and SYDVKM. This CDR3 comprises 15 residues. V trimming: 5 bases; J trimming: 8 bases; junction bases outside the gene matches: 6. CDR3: CASSPLGLAGATQYF. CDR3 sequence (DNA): TGTGCCAGCAGTCCACTGGGACTAGCGGGAGCTACGCAGTATTTT.